These 27 T cell receptor beta chains were all obtained from the same sample, sequenced in a study of T-cell reconstitution after alpha-beta-depleted transplantation in children. During its preparation, the TCRbeta library received unique molecular identifiers. TCRdb re-derived calls from the PCR reads in MiXCR, one entry per CDR3 protein. The data contain around 960,000 distinct CDR3 sequences, roughly 29% of them seen just once; the ten biggest clones take up under 30%. Sequencing used PBMCs, mostly from graft donor cells, obtained 360 days after TCRalphabeta/CD19-depleted stem cell transplant. The receptor source for this set is a boy younger than two who had a stem cell transplant for SCID, so the T cells may come from the graft donor.

This clonotype was recorded many times. V gene TRBV5-1 combines with J gene TRBJ2-2, with D unresolved. CDR3 length: 15 amino acids. The germline V gene encodes CDR1 SGHRS and CDR2 YFSETQ. The V end lost 1 base, the J end lost 1 base, and 8 bases lay between the germline ends. The CDR3 bases are TGCGCCAGCAGCTTGACTGGGATGAACACCGGGGAGCTGTTTTTT. Its translation is CASSLTGMNTGELFF.

This clonotype was seen only a few times. This rearrangement joins TRBV5-6 to TRBJ2-2, with D possibly matching TRBD2 (6 bases). Germline CDR1 and CDR2: SGHDT and YYEEEE. Trimming took 7 bases from V and 5 from J, leaving 6 bases between them. The CDR3 length is 11 residues. The CDR3, as DNA: TGTGCCAGCGCGGGGACCGGGGAGCTGTTTTTT. Translation gives CASAGTGELFF.

This clonotype was found a few times. The rearrangement joins TRBV20-1 to TRBJ2-1, with 13 bases lining up with TRBD2. The germline V gene encodes CDR1 DFQATT and CDR2 SNEGSKA (reference sequence). V lost 6 bases and J lost 0; bases outside the gene matches: 8. This CDR3 is built from 17 residues. CDR3 residues: CSAEGLAGESSYNEQFF. The CDR3 DNA reads TGCAGTGCCGAAGGACTAGCGGGGGAGAGCTCCTACAATGAGCAGTTCTTC.

This clonotype has at least ten counts. V usage is TRBV2 and J usage is TRBJ2-1; 7 nucleotides match TRBD2. Per the germline V gene, CDR1 is SNHLY and CDR2 is FYNNEI. This CDR3 region has 15 residues. The V gene end was trimmed by 6 bases and the J gene end by 2 bases; junction bases not matched to a gene: 7. CDR3 nucleotide sequence: TGTGCCAGCAGAGAGGGCGGGGGAGCCTACAATGAGCAGTTCTTC. Translated, it gives CASREGGGAYNEQFF.

This clonotype was detected only a few times. V and J are TRBV5-1 and TRBJ2-3; 8 bases fit TRBD2. With 4 bases clipped from V and 1 base from J, the junction kept 5 bases outside the gene matches. The germline V gene encodes CDR1 SGHRS and CDR2 YFSETQ. The CDR3 spans 15 residues. This CDR3 is CASSGRAGGTDTQYF. DNA of the CDR3: TGCGCCAGCAGCGGAAGAGCGGGGGGCACAGATACGCAGTATTTT.

This clonotype was counted a few times. The genes are TRBV30 and TRBJ2-1; perhaps TRBD1 as D (5 bases). The V gene's germline CDR1 is GTSNPN and CDR2 SVGIG (reference sequence). Trimming shortened V by 1 base and J by 4 bases, and 14 bases separated the two germline ends. The CDR3 has 15 residues. In DNA, the CDR3 is TGTGCCTGGAGTGACCCGGGCAGGGCGTACAATGAGCAGTTCTTC. Translation: CAWSDPGRAYNEQFF.

In this sample, this clonotype turned up many times. The V gene is TRBV29-1, the J gene TRBJ2-7; D is unresolved. The CDR3 covers 11 residues. The germline V gene encodes CDR1 SQVTM and CDR2 ANQGSEA. Trimming stripped 3 bases from V and 5 bases from J, with 8 bases between. As DNA, the CDR3 is TGCAGCGTTGAGACTGGACACGAGCAGTACTTC. It yields the protein CSVETGHEQYF.

The DNA for the CDR3 is TGCGCCAGCAGCTTGGCGGTAAGGGGCGACACCGGGGAGCTGTTTTTT. Encoded protein: CASSLAVRGDTGELFF. V and J are TRBV5-1 and TRBJ2-2, with D possibly TRBD1 on 5 matching bases. This CDR3 region has 16 residues. Germline V gene lookup returns CDR1 SGHRS and CDR2 YFSETQ. V shed 0 bases and J shed 3 bases, with 12 bases lying between them.

This clonotype was counted a few times. This chain links TRBV6-2 or TRBV6-3 with TRBJ2-7; the D gene is possibly TRBD2 (6 bases). The germline gives CDR1 MNHEY, CDR2 SVGEGT. This CDR3 comprises 15 residues. Trimming took 8 bases from V and 3 from J, leaving 20 bases between them. The CDR3 DNA reads TGTGCCAGCCGCCCTGGGACTCCTTTGGACTACGAGCAGTACTTC. Its protein is CASRPGTPLDYEQYF.

The chain joins TRBV29-1 to TRBJ2-7; 7 positions agree with TRBD1. The CDR3 length is 14 residues. Germline CDR1 SQVTM, CDR2 ANQGSEA. After removal of 7 bases from V and 2 bases from J, the junction contained 11 bases not matched to a gene. Written as DNA, the CDR3 is TGCAGCGCGGCCGGGACAGAAGCAACCTACGAGCAGTACTTC. Encoded protein: CSAAGTEATYEQYF.

This clonotype came up a few times. The genes are TRBV20-1 and TRBJ2-7, with a tentative D call TRBD1 (6 bases). The CDR3 has 15 amino acids. CDR1 DFQATT and CDR2 SNEGSKA come from the germline V gene (reference sequence). V dropped 5 bases and J dropped 3 bases, with 20 bases sitting between them. The CDR3 bases are TGCAGTGCTGGTAAACAGGTTGGGGGACACTACGAGCAGTACTTC. This gives the protein CSAGKQVGGHYEQYF.

This clonotype has just a few counts. This chain connects TRBV9 to TRBJ2-7; possibly TRBD2 for D (6 bases). The germline V gene has CDR1 SGDLS and CDR2 YYNGEE. V lost 0 bases and J lost 2, with 18 bases in between. The CDR3 runs to 17 residues. DNA of the CDR3: TGTGCCAGCAGCGTAGATCCCGTACGGGGGTCGGCCTACGAGCAGTACTTC. It codes for CASSVDPVRGSAYEQYF.

The chain combines TRBV12-3 or TRBV12-4 with TRBJ2-5; D is unclear. The CDR3 consists of 13 residues. V dropped 8 bases and J dropped 9 bases, with 19 bases sitting between them. CDR3 sequence reads: CASSNLPAGAQYF. DNA for the CDR3: TGTGCCAGCTCGAATTTACCCGCTGGGGCCCAGTACTTC.

The CDR3 region has the DNA TGTGCCAGCTCTGGTCAGGGCGGGGCTAGCACAGATACGCAGTATTTT. Its translation is CASSGQGGASTDTQYF. The J gene is TRBJ2-3, the V gene TRBV7-2; D is possibly TRBD2 (6 bases). V lost 8 bases, J lost 0 bases, and 18 bases lay in between. Per germline, CDR1 SGHTA and CDR2 FQGNSA. This CDR3 spans 16 amino acids.

This sequence joins TRBV2 and TRBJ2-3; TRBD1 might be the D (5 bases). This CDR3 has 17 amino acids. The germline V gene has CDR1 SNHLY and CDR2 FYNNEI. V lost 2 bases and J 3 bases, leaving 18 bases between the germline ends. CDR3 nucleotides: TGTGCCAGCAGTGAATCAGGGCGGACGCTCAGGACAGATACGCAGTATTTT. This codes for CASSESGRTLRTDTQYF.

This clonotype was seen at least ten times. This chain links TRBV28 with TRBJ2-7, with TRBD2 matching 7 bases. The V gene end was trimmed by 6 bases and the J gene end by 3 bases; junction bases not matched to a gene: 8. This CDR3 comprises 14 residues. The germline gives CDR1 MDHEN, CDR2 SYDVKM. CDR3: CASSPGGDYYEQYF. CDR3 in DNA: TGTGCCAGCAGCCCGGGGGGAGACTACTACGAGCAGTACTTC.

This chain uses TRBV12-3 or TRBV12-4 with TRBJ2-7; D unresolved. The germline V and J ends were trimmed by 5 bases and 4 bases, with 6 bases remaining between them. The CDR3 spans 11 residues. In DNA form, the CDR3 reads TGTGCCAGCAGTATATATTACGAGCAGTACTTC. Residues: CASSIYYEQYF.

This clonotype was detected a few times. V gene TRBV4-1 combines with J gene TRBJ2-7; 7 bases match TRBD1. CDR3 length: 16 residues. From germline, CDR1 is MGHRA and CDR2 YSYEKL. Trimming at V came to 1 base and at J to 2 bases, leaving 8 bases not matched to a gene. The CDR3 spells CASSQVGDSPTYEQYF. CDR3 DNA sequence: TGCGCCAGCAGCCAAGTGGGGGACAGTCCCACCTACGAGCAGTACTTC.

This clonotype has only a few counts. This chain uses TRBV7-9 with TRBJ2-1; the D gene could be TRBD1 or TRBD2 (5 bases each). The CDR3 contains 15 residues. CDR1 SEHNR and CDR2 FQNEAQ come from the germline V gene (reference sequence). V lost 8 bases, J lost 8 bases, and 22 bases lay in between. The CDR3 loop reads CASVLKGRRLDEQFF. CDR3 DNA sequence: TGTGCCAGCGTCTTAAAGGGACGGCGCTTGGATGAGCAGTTCTTC.

The sample holds one count of this clonotype. This sequence joins TRBV28 and TRBJ2-7, with D perhaps given as TRBD1 or TRBD2 (7 bases each). This CDR3 spans 14 amino acids. CDR1 MDHEN and CDR2 SYDVKM come from the germline V gene. The V end was cut by 2 bases, the J end by 3 bases, with 11 bases between. Written as DNA, the CDR3 is TGTGCCAGCAGTTTACAGGGGGGGAACTACGAGCAGTACTTC. It translates to CASSLQGGNYEQYF.

There are a few counts of this clonotype. This rearrangement joins TRBV2 to TRBJ1-1, with 8 bases matching TRBD1. The CDR3 totals 15 residues. Germline V lookup: CDR1 SNHLY, CDR2 FYNNEI. Trimming removed 6 bases from V and 7 bases from J; junction bases left unmatched: 13. CDR3: CASRTQRTGLGEAFF. CDR3 in DNA: TGTGCCAGCAGGACACAACGGACAGGGCTAGGTGAAGCTTTCTTT.

The chain employs TRBV20-1 and TRBJ2-5; D is uncertain. From germline, CDR1 is DFQATT and CDR2 SNEGSKA (reference sequence). This CDR3 comprises 13 residues. V was trimmed by 0 bases and J by 5 bases, leaving 10 bases between them. In DNA form, the CDR3 reads TGCAGTGCTAGAGAAGTTTCACGGGAGACCCAGTACTTC. It encodes CSAREVSRETQYF.

This rearrangement joins TRBV6-5 to TRBJ1-1; no firm D call. The CDR3 length is 15 residues. The V end was cut by 6 bases, the J end by 0 bases, with 14 bases between. CDR1 is MNHEY and CDR2 is SVGAGI in the germline V gene. CDR3 nucleotide sequence: TGTGCCAGCAGCCTACTCGGACTGATGAACACTGAAGCTTTCTTT. Residues: CASSLLGLMNTEAFF.

The rearrangement links TRBV7-9 to TRBJ2-2; 11 bases agree with TRBD2. This CDR3 has 16 amino acids. Germline lookup yields CDR1 SEHNR and CDR2 FQNEAQ (reference sequence). The V segment lost 5 bases and the J segment 6 bases; nucleotides outside the gene matches: 8. DNA for the CDR3: TGTGCCAGCAGCCCACCGGGACTAGCGGCTGCCGGGGAGCTGTTTTTT. This sequence encodes CASSPPGLAAAGELFF. The full variable domain, its missing parts supplied by reference TRBV7-9 and TRBJ2-2, is DTGVSQNPRHKITKRGQNVTFRCDPISEHNRLYWYRQTLGQGPEFLTYFQNEAQLEKSRLLSDRFSAERPKGSFSTLEIQRTEQGDSAMYLCASSPPGLAAAGELFFGEGSRLTVL.

This chain links TRBV5-1 with TRBJ1-2; 8 bases align to TRBD1. The length of the CDR3 is 13 residues. The V segment lost 4 bases and the J segment 6 bases; nucleotides outside the gene matches: 5. Per the germline V gene, CDR1 is SGHRS and CDR2 is YFSETQ. CDR3 nucleotides: TGCGCCAGCAGCCGGGACAGGAAGAATGGCTACACCTTC. It translates to CASSRDRKNGYTF.

This chain joins TRBV11-2 and TRBJ2-7; TRBD1 matches 9 bases. The germline V gene has CDR1 SGHAT and CDR2 FQNNGV. With 1 base clipped from V and 1 base from J, the junction kept 5 bases outside the gene matches. The CDR3 contains 16 residues. The CDR3 sequence is CASSLGRDRVSYEQYF. The DNA of the CDR3 is TGTGCCAGCAGCTTAGGCCGGGACAGGGTTTCCTACGAGCAGTACTTC.

This clonotype was seen more than once but under ten times. This chain joins TRBV29-1 and TRBJ2-7, with unresolved D. V lost 4 bases, J lost 4 bases, and 11 bases lay in between. Germline V gives CDR1 SQVTM, CDR2 ANQGSEA. There are 12 residues in the CDR3. CDR3 protein: CSVGFGSYEQYF. The CDR3 DNA sequence: TGCAGCGTTGGCTTCGGAAGTTACGAGCAGTACTTC.